This T cell receptor delta chain was identified in a study of fetal and pediatric gammadelta thymocytes (dated by TCRdb to 2021 to 2024). Background on the whole study: To strengthen a single-cell study of gammadelta thymocyte development, the researchers used bulk gammadelta thymocyte repertoires that mixed previously published data with newly generated, unpublished data. To increase subject numbers and strengthen the CDR3 publicity analysis, bulk TCR repertoire data were added. Bulk gammadelta thymocyte repertoires combined previously published data (refs 27,28) with unpublished data. A total of about 10 subjects, comprising 3 fetal thymus donors and 7 pediatric thymus donors, were covered by the bulk gammadelta thymocyte repertoire set. The full study reports these points: Fetal gammadelta thymocyte repertoires were previously reported to be enriched for TRDV2, TRGV8 and TRGV9 usage, low N additions and public CDR3s compared with post-natal repertoires.

The instrument was an Illumina MiSeq. In the source study's methods: For publicity analysis, the Vgamma9Vdelta2 and nonVgamma9Vdelta2 bulk CDR3 files of each subject were merged into one combined repertoire per subject. CDR3 publicity was scored from 0 to 19 by checking each amino acid sequence across 9 single-cell datasets and 10 bulk repertoires, using base R and dplyr. TCRdb reprocessed the public reads with the caller CATT; rows with the same DNA were merged afterwards. What appears here as the V and J calls and clone size reflects TCRdb's work, not the paper's. Counted in this sample were over a thousand delta-chain clones; just over 35% of them appeared once. 6% to 8% of the sample rests with the top ten. Per the germline V gene, TSWWSYY is the CDR1 and QGS is the CDR2. The CDR3 has 27 amino acids, counting the end cysteine and phenylalanine. Kept here is only the CDR3 DNA, which spans 81 bases and is read in frame from base 1. Trimmed from V: 5 bases; trimmed from J: 2 bases; junction bases lacking a gene match: 41.

Notes on this clone: Its recognized antigen is unknown. Per-base qualities were not stored, and no clone one base away is much larger.

Thymocytes were stained with Zombie NIR viability dye and antibodies against CD3 (UCHT1), TCRgammadelta (11F2), TCRVgamma9 (IMMU360) and TCRVdelta2 (IMMU389). From human fetal and pediatric thymuses, sorted Vgamma9Vdelta2 and nonVgamma9Vdelta2 gammadelta thymocytes were used to generate bulk TRD and TRG CDR3 repertoires separately. In Belgium, pediatric thymus tissue was obtained from children undergoing cardiac surgery. The ages of the pediatric thymus donors in the study ranged between about 1 and 12 years. As previously described, thymic cell suspensions were prepared from both fetal and post-natal thymuses. NonVgamma9Vdelta2 thymocytes were sorted as CD3+ gammadeltaTCR+ cells that did not have the Vgamma9+Vdelta2+ phenotype. A FACS Aria III cell sorter (BD Biosciences) was used for cell sorting.

The clonotype was recovered from a child who underwent cardiac surgery and was recorded as healthy. This receptor chain uses TRDV1 and TRDJ1; 10 central bases correspond to TRDD3. Specimen: non-Vgamma9Vdelta2 gamma-delta T cells from the thymus. In light of the paper, this sample's cell subset or site label describes: CD3+gammadeltaTCR+ thymocytes not co-expressing Vgamma9 and Vdelta2. The CDR3 region has the sequence CALGKAPCLLPIGGIRGDFEATDKLIF. Here is the DNA: TGTGCTCTTGGGAAAGCCCCATGCCTACTACCCATCGGGGGGATACGCGGAGATTTTGAGGCGACCGATAAACTCATCTTT.